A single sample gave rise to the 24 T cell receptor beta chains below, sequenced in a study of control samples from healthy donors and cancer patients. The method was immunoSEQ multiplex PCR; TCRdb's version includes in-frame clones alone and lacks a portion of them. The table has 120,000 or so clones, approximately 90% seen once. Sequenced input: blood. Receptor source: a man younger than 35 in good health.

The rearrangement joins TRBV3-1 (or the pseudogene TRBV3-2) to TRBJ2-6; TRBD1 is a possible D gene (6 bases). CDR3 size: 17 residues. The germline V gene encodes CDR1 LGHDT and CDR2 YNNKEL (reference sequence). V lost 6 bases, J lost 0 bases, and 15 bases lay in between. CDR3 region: CASSAGVGSSGANVLTF. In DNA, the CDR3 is TGTGCCAGCAGTGCAGGGGTAGGCTCCTCTGGGGCCAACGTCCTGACTTTC.

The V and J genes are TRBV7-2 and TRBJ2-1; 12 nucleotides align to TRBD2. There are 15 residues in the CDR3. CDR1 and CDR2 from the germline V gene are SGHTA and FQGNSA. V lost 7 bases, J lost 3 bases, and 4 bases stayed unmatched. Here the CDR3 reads CASNLAGGLYNEQFF. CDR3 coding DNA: TGTGCCAGCAACCTAGCGGGAGGGCTCTACAATGAGCAGTTCTTC. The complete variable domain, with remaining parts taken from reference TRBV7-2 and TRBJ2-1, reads GAGVSQSPSNKVTEKGKDVELRCDPISGHTALYWYRQSLGQGLEFLIYFQGNSAPDKSGLPSDRFSAERTGGSVSTLTIQRTQQEDSAVYLCASNLAGGLYNEQFFGPGTRLTVL.

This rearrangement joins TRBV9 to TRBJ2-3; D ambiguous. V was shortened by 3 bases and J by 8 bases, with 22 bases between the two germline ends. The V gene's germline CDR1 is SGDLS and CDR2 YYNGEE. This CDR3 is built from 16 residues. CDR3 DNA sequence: TGTGCCAGCAGCGCGGTCCCCCATAACCCTCAGAGTACGCAGTATTTT. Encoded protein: CASSAVPHNPQSTQYF.

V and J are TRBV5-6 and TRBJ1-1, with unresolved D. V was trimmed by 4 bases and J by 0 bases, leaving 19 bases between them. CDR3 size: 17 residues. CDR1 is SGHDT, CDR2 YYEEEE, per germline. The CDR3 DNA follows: TGTGCCAGCAGCCTCGCCAGGTCTAGTGGCATGAACACTGAAGCTTTCTTT. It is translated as CASSLARSSGMNTEAFF.

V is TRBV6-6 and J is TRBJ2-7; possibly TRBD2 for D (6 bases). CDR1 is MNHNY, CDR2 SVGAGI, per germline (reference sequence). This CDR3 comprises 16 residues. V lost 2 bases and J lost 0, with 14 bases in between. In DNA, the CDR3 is TGTGCCAGCAGTTACGTTGCCGGGGGAAGCTCCTACGAGCAGTACGTC. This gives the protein CASSYVAGGSSYEQYV.

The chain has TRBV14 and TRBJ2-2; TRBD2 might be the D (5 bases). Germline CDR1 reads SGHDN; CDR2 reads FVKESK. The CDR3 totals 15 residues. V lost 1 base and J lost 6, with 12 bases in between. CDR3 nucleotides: TGTGCCAGCAGCCAAGCCCCACTAGATTCCGGGGAGCTGTTTTTT. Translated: CASSQAPLDSGELFF.

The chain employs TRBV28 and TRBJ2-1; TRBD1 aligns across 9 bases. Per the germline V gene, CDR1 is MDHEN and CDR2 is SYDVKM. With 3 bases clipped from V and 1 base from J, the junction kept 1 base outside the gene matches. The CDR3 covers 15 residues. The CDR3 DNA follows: TGTGCCAGCAGTTTGGACAGGGGATCCTACAATGAGCAGTTCTTC. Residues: CASSLDRGSYNEQFF.

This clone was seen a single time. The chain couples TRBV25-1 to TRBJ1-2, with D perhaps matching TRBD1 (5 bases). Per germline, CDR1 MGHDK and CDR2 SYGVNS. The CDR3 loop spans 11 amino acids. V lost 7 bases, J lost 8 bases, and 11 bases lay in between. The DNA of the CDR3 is TGTGCCAGCATCTCCGGGGGGGGCTACACCTTC. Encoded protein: CASISGGGYTF.

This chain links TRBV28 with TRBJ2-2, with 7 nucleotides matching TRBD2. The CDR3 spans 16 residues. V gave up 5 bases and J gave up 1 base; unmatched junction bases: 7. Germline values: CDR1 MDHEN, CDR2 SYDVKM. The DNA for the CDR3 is TGTGCCAGCAGTCCCTATTGGGAGGGGAACACCGGGGAGCTGTTTTTT. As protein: CASSPYWEGNTGELFF.

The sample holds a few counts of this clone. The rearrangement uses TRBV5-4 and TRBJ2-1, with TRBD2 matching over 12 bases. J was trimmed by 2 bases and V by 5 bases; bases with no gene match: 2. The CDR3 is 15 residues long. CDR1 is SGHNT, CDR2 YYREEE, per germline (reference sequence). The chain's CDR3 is CASRLAGGPYNEQFF. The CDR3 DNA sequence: TGTGCCAGCAGGCTAGCGGGGGGGCCCTACAATGAGCAGTTCTTC.

The CDR3 coding sequence is TGTGCCAGCAGCCAAGAGGGCCTTAACTATGGCTACACCTTC. It specifies CASSQEGLNYGYTF. V usage is TRBV3-1 (or the pseudogene TRBV3-2) and J usage is TRBJ1-2; D is unclear. V lost 0 bases to trimming and J lost 1 base, with 6 bases between them. CDR1 is LGHDT and CDR2 is YNNKEL in the germline V gene (reference sequence). The CDR3 has 14 residues.

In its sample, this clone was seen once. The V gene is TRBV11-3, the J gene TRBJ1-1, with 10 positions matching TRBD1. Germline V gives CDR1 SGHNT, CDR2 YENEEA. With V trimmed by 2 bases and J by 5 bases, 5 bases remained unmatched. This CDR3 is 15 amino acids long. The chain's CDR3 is CASSLLTGGLTEAFF. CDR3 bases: TGTGCCAGCAGCTTACTGACAGGGGGCCTAACTGAAGCTTTCTTT.

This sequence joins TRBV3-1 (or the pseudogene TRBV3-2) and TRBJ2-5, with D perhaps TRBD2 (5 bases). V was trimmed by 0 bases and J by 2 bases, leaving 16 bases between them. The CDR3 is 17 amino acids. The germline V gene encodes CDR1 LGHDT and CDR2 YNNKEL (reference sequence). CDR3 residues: CASSQEPGVSGQETQYF. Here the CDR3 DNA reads TGTGCCAGCAGCCAAGAGCCCGGGGTTTCTGGGCAAGAGACCCAGTACTTC.

CDR3 loop: CATSDLGQNTGELFF. In nucleotides, the CDR3 is TGTGCCACCAGTGATCTAGGACAAAACACCGGGGAGCTGTTTTTT. The chain uses TRBV24-1 and TRBJ2-2, with D possibly TRBD1 on 5 matching bases. The V gene's germline CDR1 is KGHDR and CDR2 SFDVKD. V was cut by 3 bases and J by 2 bases, with 9 bases left in between. The CDR3 covers 15 residues.

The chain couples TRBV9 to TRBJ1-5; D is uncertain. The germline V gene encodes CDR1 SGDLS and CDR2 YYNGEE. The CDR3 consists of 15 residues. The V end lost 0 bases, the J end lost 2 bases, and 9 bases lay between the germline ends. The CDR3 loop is CASSVDAGGNQPQHF. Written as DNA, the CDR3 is TGTGCCAGCAGCGTAGATGCGGGTGGCAATCAGCCCCAGCATTTT.

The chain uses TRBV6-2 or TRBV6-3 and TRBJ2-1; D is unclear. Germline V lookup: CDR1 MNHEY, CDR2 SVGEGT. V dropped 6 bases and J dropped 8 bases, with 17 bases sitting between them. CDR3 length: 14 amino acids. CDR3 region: CASSRTLTAHEQFF. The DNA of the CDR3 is TGTGCCAGCAGCAGGACCCTGACGGCCCATGAGCAGTTCTTC.

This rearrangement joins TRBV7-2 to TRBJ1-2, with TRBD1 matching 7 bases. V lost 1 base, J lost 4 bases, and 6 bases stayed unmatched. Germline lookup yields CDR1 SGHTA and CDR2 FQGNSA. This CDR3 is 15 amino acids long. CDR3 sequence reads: CASSLGQGPGYGYTF. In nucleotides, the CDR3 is TGTGCCAGCAGCTTAGGACAGGGTCCAGGCTATGGCTACACCTTC. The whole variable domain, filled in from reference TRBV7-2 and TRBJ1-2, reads GAGVSQSPSNKVTEKGKDVELRCDPISGHTALYWYRQSLGQGLEFLIYFQGNSAPDKSGLPSDRFSAERTGGSVSTLTIQRTQQEDSAVYLCASSLGQGPGYGYTFGSGTRLTVV.

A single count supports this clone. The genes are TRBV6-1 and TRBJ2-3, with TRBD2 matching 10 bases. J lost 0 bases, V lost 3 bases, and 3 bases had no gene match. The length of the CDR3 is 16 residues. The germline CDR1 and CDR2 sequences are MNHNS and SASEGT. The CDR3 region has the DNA TGTGCCAGCAGTGATGGAGCGGGGGGGAGCACAGATACGCAGTATTTT. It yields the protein CASSDGAGGSTDTQYF.

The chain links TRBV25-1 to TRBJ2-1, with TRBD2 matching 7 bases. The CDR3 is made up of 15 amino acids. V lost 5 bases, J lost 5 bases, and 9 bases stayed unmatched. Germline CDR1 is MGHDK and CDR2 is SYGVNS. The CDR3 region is CASSLVAGINNEQFF. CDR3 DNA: TGTGCCAGCAGTCTGGTAGCGGGTATAAACAATGAGCAGTTCTTC. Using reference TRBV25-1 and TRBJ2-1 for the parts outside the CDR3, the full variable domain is EADIYQTPRYLVIGTGKKITLECSQTMGHDKMYWYQQDPGMELHLIHYSYGVNSTEKGDLSSESTVSRIRTEHFPLTLESARPSHTSQYLCASSLVAGINNEQFFGPGTRLTVL.

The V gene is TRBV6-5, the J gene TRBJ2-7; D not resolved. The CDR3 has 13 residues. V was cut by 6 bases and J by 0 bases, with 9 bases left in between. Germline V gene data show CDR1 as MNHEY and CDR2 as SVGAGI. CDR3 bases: TGTGCCAGCAGCCGTTTTAACTCCTACGAGCAGTACTTC. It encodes CASSRFNSYEQYF.

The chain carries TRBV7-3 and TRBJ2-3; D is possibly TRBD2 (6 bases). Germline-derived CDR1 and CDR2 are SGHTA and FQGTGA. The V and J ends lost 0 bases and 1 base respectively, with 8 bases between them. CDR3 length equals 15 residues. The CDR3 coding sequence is TGTGCCAGCAGCTTAACGGGACTCGGCACAGATACGCAGTATTTT. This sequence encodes CASSLTGLGTDTQYF.

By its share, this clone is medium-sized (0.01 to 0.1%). The CDR3 is CASSGGAGELFF. CDR3 sequence (DNA): TGTGCCAGCAGTGGAGGGGCCGGGGAGCTGTTTTTT. This chain connects TRBV25-1 to TRBJ2-2; TRBD1 or TRBD2 may be the D gene (5 bases each). This CDR3 comprises 12 residues. V shed 4 bases and J shed 6 bases, with 6 bases lying between them. Germline V lookup: CDR1 MGHDK, CDR2 SYGVNS.

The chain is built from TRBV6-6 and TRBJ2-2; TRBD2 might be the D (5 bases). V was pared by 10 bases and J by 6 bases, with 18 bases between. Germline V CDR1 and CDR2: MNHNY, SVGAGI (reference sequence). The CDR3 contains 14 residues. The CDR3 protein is CATRERDGPGELFF. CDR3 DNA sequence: TGTGCCACCCGGGAAAGGGATGGGCCCGGGGAGCTGTTTTTT.

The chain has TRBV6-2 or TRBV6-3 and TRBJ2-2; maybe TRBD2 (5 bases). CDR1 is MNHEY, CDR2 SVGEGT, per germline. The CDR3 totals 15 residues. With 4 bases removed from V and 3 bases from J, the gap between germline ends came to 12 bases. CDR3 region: CASSFGGSDTGELFF. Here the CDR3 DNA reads TGTGCCAGCAGTTTCGGTGGGAGTGACACCGGGGAGCTGTTTTTT.